The present TCR beta chain was sequenced within a study of T cells in Graves' hyperthyroidism and ophthalmopathy (dated by TCRdb to between 2017 and 2020). Context from the whole study: Peripheral blood samples were taken at initial diagnosis, before any treatment was given. TCR V-J signatures able to tell the groups apart were searched for in a discovery cohort of 95 or so patients, of whom more than 40 had Graves' ophthalmopathy and around 57 had stable Graves' hyperthyroidism. Prospective prediction of ophthalmopathy was tested in an independent validation cohort consisting of 18 to 20 hyperthyroidism patients and about 17 patients who later progressed to ophthalmopathy. For training and testing, the 100 or so patients in the discovery cohort were randomly divided in a 7:3 ratio. Thyroid tissue and blood T-cell repertoires from over 5 Graves' hyperthyroidism patients were also compared in the study. After blood sampling, hyperthyroidism patients were treated with methimazole at a starting dose of 30 mg daily, and ophthalmopathy patients were treated with high-dose intravenous methylprednisolone. TCR Vbeta CDR3 sequencing of roughly 140 peripheral blood samples (43 ophthalmopathy, about 74 hyperthyroidism and some 17 progressor patients) is reported in the paper.

Here is what the overall study found, with its caveats: In validation, the model predicted progression to ophthalmopathy a median of approximately 6.6 months before onset, with about 70% sensitivity and 72.22% specificity. No statistical method was used to set the sample size in advance, and investigators knew the group allocation. Most expanded thyroid clonotypes (frequency above 0.001) were also detected in blood, suggesting blood repertoires may reflect thyroid immune responses. A model built on a 13 V-J signature distinguished ophthalmopathy from stable hyperthyroidism, reaching around 87% sensitivity and around 81% specificity in cross-validation and 80%/75% in testing.

Graves' hyperthyroidism was defined as stable when no progression to ophthalmopathy occurred over 18 months of follow-up. Hyperthyroidism patients were newly diagnosed, had a disease duration of under 2 months, and were aged 18 to 65 years. Patients with uncontrolled infections, other autoimmune diseases, pregnancy or lactation were excluded. Diagnoses were based on clinical symptoms, serum thyroxine and TRAb, thyroid ultrasound and orbital computed tomography. PBMCs were separated from over 9 ml of fresh peripheral blood using Ficoll-Paque density gradient centrifugation. Trizol reagent was used to extract total RNA, and RNA quality was then checked on an Agilent 2100 Bioanalyzer. The TCR beta CDR3 regions were amplified from RNA transcripts. The TCR CDR3 was subjected to a first round of RT-PCR using the HTBI primer set and the Qiagen OneStep RT-PCR kit. The libraries were constructed in a second round of multiplex PCR and then size-selected and purified. Sequencing of the libraries was done on an Illumina HiSeq2000 using paired-end 100 bp reads. Per the original workflow: SOAPnuke was used to process the raw data, throwing out any read that contained adapters or uncalled bases, had a mean Phred below 15, or lacked an exact constant-primer or identifier match. High-quality paired reads were merged using COPE v1.2.5, and each unique nucleotide sequence was defined as a clonotype. MiTCR v1.1 was used to align the clonotypes against IMGT TRBV, TRBD and TRBJ reference segments. The analysis was restricted to V-J combinations with a frequency above 0.0001, which together covered roughly 99% of the repertoires. A TCS score was defined as the ratio between F50 (clonal expansion) and ExV (chaos), using BLOSUM62-based TCRdist between CDR3 peptides within each V-J. Welch's t-statistics and random forest reduced just over 500 V-J features to roughly 13, which were used in a naive Bayes classifier (R e1071). The public reads were reprocessed in TCRdb via fastp at Q25 and MiXCR, keeping in-frame beta chains. Records with the same CDR3 protein are collapsed into one entry carrying the most frequent genes and DNA. In this record, the V and J calls reflect TCRdb's handling and not the investigators' own analysis. The sample yields 300,000 to 450,000 distinct CDR3 sequences; 14% to 15% were counted once. Clones ranked in the top ten supply about 31% of the sample.

Taken from the germline V gene (reference sequence), the CDR1 and CDR2 loops are DFQATT and SNEGSKA. The CDR3, from cysteine to phenylalanine, totals 14 residues. Kept here is only the CDR3 DNA, which spans 42 bases and is read in frame from base 1. The junction shows trimming of 0 bases on V and 6 bases on J, plus 12 bases between the germline ends. About this clonotype: What this receptor recognizes is not known. Base qualities are missing; no much larger clone stands one base away.

The sequence came from a woman aged 25 to 39 with Graves' hyperthyroidism. The sequenced sample consisted of blood. This sequence uses TRBV20-1 and TRBJ2-1; the D gene cannot be resolved reliably. This receptor has the CDR3 CSARDYSRGNEQFF. The nucleotide sequence is given as TGCAGTGCTAGAGATTATAGTAGAGGCAATGAGCAGTTCTTC.